These 3 T cell receptor beta chains came from one sample sequenced in a study of shared clonotypes between healthy human individuals. The table came from immunoSEQ multiplex PCR; TCRdb's copy has only in-frame clones and leaves some out. The sample yields 450,000 to 600,000 clones, approximately 79% seen once. The source material was PBMCs. All receptors derive from a woman aged 40 to 50 in good health. Some clones in this sample may be carry-over from other donors' samples.

Worth noting for this clone: Other nucleotide sequences in the sample specify the same CDR3. The chain employs TRBV18 and TRBJ2-7; TRBD2 matches 8 bases. Germline V lookup: CDR1 KGHSH, CDR2 LQKENI. Germline trimming cut 3 bases from V and 4 bases from J; bases unmatched to any gene: 8. CDR3 size: 15 residues. This CDR3 is CASSPPGRGEYEQYF. In nucleotides, the CDR3 is TGTGCCAGCTCACCTCCCGGGAGGGGCGAATACGAGCAGTACTTC. Full variable domain (rest looked up from reference TRBV18 and TRBJ2-7): NAGVMQNPRHLVRRRGQEARLRCSPMKGHSHVYWYRQLPEEGLKFMVYLQKENIIDESGMPKERFSAEFPKEGPSILRIQQVVRGDSAAYFCASSPPGRGEYEQYFGPGTRLTVT.

The V call is TRBV28, the J call TRBJ2-3; 7 nucleotides line up with TRBD2. The CDR3 is 16 residues long. Losses at the gene ends were 3 bases for V and 2 bases for J; bases not matched to a gene: 8. From germline, CDR1 is MDHEN and CDR2 SYDVKM. This CDR3 reads CASSFRGGSTTDTQYF. In DNA, the CDR3 is TGTGCCAGCAGTTTTCGGGGCGGGAGTACCACAGATACGCAGTATTTT.

This clone was recorded a few times. The chain couples TRBV27 to TRBJ1-1; D remains ambiguous. The CDR3 is made up of 13 amino acids. CDR1 and CDR2 from the germline V gene are MNHEY and SMNVEV (reference sequence). The ends were cut back, 4 bases at V and 4 bases at J, with 10 bases in the middle. In DNA form, the CDR3 reads TGTGCCAGCAGTTGGTTAGTAGGCACTGAAGCTTTCTTT. Translated, it gives CASSWLVGTEAFF.